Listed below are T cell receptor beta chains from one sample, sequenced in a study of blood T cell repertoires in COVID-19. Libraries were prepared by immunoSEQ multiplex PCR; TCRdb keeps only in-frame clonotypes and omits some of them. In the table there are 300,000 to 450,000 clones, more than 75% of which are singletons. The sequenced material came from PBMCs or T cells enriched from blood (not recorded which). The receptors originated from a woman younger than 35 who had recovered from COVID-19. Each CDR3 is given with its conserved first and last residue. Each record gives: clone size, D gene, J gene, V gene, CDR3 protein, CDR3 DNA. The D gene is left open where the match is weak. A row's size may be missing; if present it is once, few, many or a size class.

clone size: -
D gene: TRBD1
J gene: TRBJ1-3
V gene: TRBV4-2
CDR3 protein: CASSRVQGATGNTIYF
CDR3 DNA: TGTGCCAGCAGTCGCGTCCAGGGGGCGACTGGAAACACCATATATTTT

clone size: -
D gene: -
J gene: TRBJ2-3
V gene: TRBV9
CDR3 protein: CASSGFKPDTQYF
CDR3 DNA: TGTGCCAGCAGCGGTTTTAAGCCAGATACGCAGTATTTT

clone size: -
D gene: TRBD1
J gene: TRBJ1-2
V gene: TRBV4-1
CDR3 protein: CASSRPTGTGGWYGYTF
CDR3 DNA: TGCGCCAGCAGCCGCCCCACCGGGACAGGGGGCTGGTATGGCTACACCTTC

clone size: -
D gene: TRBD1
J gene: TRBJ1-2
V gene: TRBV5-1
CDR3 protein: CASQEYRGNYGYTF
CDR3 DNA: TGCGCCAGCCAGGAATACAGGGGAAACTATGGCTACACCTTC

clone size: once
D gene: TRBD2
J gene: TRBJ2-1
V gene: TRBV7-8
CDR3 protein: CASSPLTSGGANEQFF
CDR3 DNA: TGTGCCAGCAGCCCGCTGACTAGCGGGGGGGCCAATGAGCAGTTCTTC

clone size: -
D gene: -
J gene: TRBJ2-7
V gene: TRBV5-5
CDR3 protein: CASSTGTFYEQYF
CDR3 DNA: TGTGCCAGCAGCACCGGGACATTCTACGAGCAGTACTTC

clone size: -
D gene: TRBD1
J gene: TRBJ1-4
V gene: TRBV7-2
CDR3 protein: CASSSLRRDSATNEKLFF
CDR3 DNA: TGTGCCAGCAGCTCATTACGCCGGGACAGTGCTACTAATGAAAAACTGTTTTTT

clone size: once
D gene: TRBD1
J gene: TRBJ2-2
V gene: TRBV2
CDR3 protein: CASSATGTGAFDTGELFF
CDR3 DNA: TGTGCCAGCAGTGCGACCGGGACAGGGGCCTTCGACACCGGGGAGCTGTTTTTT

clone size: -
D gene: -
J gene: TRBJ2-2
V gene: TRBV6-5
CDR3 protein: CASSYMQRANTGELFF
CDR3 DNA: TGTGCCAGCAGTTACATGCAGCGCGCGAACACCGGGGAGCTGTTTTTT

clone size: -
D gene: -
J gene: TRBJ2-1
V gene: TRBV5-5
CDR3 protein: CASSLVQPGAYNEQFF
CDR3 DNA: TGTGCCAGCAGCTTGGTACAGCCTGGGGCTTACAATGAGCAGTTCTTC